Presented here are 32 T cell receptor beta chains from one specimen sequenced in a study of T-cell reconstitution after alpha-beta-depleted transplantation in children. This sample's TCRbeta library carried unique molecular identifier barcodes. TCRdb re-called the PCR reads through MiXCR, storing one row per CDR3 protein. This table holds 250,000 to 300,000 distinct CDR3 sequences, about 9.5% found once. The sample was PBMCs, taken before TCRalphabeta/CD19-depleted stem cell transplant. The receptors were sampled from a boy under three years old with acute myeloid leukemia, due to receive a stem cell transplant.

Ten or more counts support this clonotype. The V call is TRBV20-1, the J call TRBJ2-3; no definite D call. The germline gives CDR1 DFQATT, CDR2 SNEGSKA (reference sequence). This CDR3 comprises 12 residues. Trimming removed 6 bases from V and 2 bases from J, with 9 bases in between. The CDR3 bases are TGCAGTGCGCGGACCACCACAGATACGCAGTATTTT. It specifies CSARTTTDTQYF.

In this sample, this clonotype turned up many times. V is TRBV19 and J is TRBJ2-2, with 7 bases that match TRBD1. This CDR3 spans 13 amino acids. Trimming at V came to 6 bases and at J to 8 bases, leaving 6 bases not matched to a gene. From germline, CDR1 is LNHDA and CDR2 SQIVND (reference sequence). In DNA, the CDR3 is TGTGCCAGTAGAGGGACAGAATGGGGGGAGCTGTTTTTT. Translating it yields CASRGTEWGELFF.

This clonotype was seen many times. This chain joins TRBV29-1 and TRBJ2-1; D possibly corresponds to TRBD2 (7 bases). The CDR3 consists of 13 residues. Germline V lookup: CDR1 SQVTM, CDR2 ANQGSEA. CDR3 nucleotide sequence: TGCTTTGCCCGGGGGGCGTCCTACAATGAGCAGTTCTTC. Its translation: CFARGASYNEQFF.

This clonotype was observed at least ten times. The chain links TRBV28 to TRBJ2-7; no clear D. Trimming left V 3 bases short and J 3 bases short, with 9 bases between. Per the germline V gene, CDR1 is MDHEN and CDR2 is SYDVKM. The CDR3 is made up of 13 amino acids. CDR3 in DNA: TGTGCCAGCAGTTTCCCGGACGGCTACGAGCAGTACTTC. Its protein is CASSFPDGYEQYF.

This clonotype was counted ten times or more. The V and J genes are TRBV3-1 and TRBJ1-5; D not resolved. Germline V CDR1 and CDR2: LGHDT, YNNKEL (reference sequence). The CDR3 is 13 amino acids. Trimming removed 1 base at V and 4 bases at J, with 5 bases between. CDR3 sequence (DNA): TGTGCCAGCAGCCAAGTATTAAATCAGCCCCAGCATTTT. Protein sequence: CASSQVLNQPQHF.

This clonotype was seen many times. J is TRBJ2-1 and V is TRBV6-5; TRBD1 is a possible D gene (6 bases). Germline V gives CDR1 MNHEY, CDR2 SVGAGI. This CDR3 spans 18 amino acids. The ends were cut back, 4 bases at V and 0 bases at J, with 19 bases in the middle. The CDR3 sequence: CASSSGKTGTSSYNEQFF. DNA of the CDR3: TGTGCCAGCAGTTCTGGTAAAACCGGGACAAGCTCCTACAATGAGCAGTTCTTC.

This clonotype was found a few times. This chain's CDR3 is CASNGLAGANEQFF. For the CDR3, the DNA is TGTGCCAGCAACGGACTGGCGGGGGCCAATGAGCAGTTCTTC. The gene calls are TRBV3-1 and TRBJ2-1, with TRBD2 as a possible D gene (7 bases). Germline lookup yields CDR1 LGHDT and CDR2 YNNKEL (reference sequence). The ends were cut back, 7 bases at V and 6 bases at J, with 16 bases in the middle. The CDR3 contains 14 residues.

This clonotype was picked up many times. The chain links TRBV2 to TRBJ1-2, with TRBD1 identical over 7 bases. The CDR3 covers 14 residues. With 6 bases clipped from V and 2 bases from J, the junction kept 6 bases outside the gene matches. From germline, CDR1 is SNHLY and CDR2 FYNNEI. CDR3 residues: CASSEQGSNYGYTF. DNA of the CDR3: TGTGCCAGCAGCGAACAGGGGTCCAACTATGGCTACACCTTC.

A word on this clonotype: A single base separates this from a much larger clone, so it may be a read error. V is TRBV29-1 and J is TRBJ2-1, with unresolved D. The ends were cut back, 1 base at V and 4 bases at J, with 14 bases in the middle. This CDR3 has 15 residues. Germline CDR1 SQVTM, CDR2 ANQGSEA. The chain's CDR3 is CSVEGCDSIYNEQFF. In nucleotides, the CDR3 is TGCAGCGTTGAAGGGTGTGACTCAATATACAATGAGCAGTTCTTC.

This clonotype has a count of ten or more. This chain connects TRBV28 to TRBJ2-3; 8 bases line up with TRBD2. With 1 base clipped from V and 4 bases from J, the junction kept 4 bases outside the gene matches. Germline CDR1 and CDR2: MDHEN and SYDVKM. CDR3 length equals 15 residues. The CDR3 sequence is CASSLYRREADTQYF. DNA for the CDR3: TGTGCCAGCAGTTTATATAGGCGGGAGGCAGATACGCAGTATTTT.

CDR3 region: CSARFGGRAPYNEQFF. CDR3 DNA sequence: TGCAGTGCTAGATTCGGCGGGAGGGCCCCCTACAATGAGCAGTTCTTC. The V and J genes are TRBV20-1 and TRBJ2-1, with 9 bases lining up with TRBD2. The germline V gene has CDR1 DFQATT and CDR2 SNEGSKA (reference sequence). CDR3 length equals 16 residues. After removal of 2 bases from V and 2 bases from J, the junction contained 7 bases not matched to a gene.

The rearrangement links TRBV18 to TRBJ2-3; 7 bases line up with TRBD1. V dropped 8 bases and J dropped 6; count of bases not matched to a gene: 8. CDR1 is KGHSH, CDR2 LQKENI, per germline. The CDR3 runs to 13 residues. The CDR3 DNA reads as TGTGCCAGCGGAACAGGGGTGGCGGATACGCAGTATTTT. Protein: CASGTGVADTQYF.

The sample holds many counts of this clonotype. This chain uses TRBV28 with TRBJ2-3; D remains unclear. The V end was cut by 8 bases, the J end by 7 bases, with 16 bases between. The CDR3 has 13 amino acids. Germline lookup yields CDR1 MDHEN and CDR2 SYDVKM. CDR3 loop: CASLNRLENTQYF. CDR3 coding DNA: TGTGCCAGCCTCAACCGATTGGAAAATACGCAGTATTTT.

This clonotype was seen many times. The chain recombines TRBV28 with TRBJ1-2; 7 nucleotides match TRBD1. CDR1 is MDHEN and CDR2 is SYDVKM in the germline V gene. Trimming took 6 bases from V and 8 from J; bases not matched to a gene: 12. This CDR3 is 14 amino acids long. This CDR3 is CASSPKFGQDGYTF. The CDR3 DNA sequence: TGTGCCAGCAGCCCTAAATTTGGACAGGACGGCTACACCTTC.

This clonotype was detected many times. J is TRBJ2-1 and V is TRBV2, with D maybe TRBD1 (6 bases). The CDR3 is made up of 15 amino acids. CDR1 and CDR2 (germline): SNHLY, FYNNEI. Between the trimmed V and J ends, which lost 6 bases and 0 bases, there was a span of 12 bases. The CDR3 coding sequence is TGTGCCAGCAGGCCGGACAGCAGCTCCTACAATGAGCAGTTCTTC. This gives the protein CASRPDSSSYNEQFF.

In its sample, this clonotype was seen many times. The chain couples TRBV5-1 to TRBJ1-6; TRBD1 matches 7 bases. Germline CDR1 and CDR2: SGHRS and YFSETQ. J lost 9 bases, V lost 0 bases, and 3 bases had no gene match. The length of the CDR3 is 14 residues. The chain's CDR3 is CASSLDRGASPLHF. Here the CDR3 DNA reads TGCGCCAGCAGCTTGGACAGGGGCGCTTCACCCCTCCACTTT.

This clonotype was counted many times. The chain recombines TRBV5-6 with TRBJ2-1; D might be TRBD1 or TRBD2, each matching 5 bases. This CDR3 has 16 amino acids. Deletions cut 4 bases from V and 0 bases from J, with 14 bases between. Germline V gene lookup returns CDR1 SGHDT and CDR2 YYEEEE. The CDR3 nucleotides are TGTGCCAGCAGCCCCCCAGGGACCCACTCCTACAATGAGCAGTTCTTC. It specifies CASSPPGTHSYNEQFF.

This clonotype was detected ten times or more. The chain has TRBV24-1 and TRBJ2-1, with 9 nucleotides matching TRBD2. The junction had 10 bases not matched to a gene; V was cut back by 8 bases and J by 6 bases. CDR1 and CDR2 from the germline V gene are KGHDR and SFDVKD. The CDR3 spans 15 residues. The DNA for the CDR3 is TGTGCCACCACCACGACTAGCGGACCTCCCAATGAGCAGTTCTTC. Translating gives CATTTTSGPPNEQFF.

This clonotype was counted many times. The CDR3 sequence: CASSLGSSIYEQYF. DNA for the CDR3: TGCGCCAGCAGCTTGGGAAGTAGTATCTACGAGCAGTACTTC. This chain links TRBV5-1 with TRBJ2-7, with D uncertain. The germline V gene has CDR1 SGHRS and CDR2 YFSETQ. Trimming removed 0 bases from V and 3 bases from J, with 10 bases in between. There are 14 residues in the CDR3.

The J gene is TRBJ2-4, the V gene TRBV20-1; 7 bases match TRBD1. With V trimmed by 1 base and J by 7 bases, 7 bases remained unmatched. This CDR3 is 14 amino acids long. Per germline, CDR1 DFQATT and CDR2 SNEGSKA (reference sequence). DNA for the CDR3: TGCAGTGCTAGAGCCGAGGGGGCAAGGAACATTCAGTACTTC. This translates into CSARAEGARNIQYF.

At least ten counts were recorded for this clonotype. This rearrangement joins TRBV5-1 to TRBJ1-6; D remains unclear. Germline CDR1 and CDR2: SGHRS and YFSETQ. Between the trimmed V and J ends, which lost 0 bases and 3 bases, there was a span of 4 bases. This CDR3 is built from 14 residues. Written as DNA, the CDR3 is TGCGCCAGCAGCTTGGCGGGCTATAATTCACCCCTCCACTTT. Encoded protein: CASSLAGYNSPLHF.

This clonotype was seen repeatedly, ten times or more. The CDR3 bases are TGTGCCAGCAGTCGTGACGGACTCTCTGGGGCCAACGTCCTGACTTTC. This sequence encodes CASSRDGLSGANVLTF. The V call is TRBV27, the J call TRBJ2-6; TRBD2 is a possible D gene (5 bases). The CDR3 has 16 amino acids. In germline, CDR1 is MNHEY, CDR2 SMNVEV (reference sequence). V shed 5 bases and J shed 0 bases, with 11 bases lying between them.

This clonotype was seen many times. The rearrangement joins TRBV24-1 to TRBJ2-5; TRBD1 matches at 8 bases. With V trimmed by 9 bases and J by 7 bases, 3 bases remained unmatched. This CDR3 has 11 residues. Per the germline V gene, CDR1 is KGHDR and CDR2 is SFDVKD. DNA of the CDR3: TGTGCCACCGGACAGGGTGGGACCCAGTACTTC. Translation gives CATGQGGTQYF.

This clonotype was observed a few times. CDR3 nucleotide sequence: TGTGCCAGCAGTCCTATGGACAGGGACTACGAGCAGTACTTC. Translating gives CASSPMDRDYEQYF. J is TRBJ2-7 and V is TRBV28; TRBD1 matches at 8 bases. CDR1 is MDHEN, CDR2 SYDVKM, per germline. This CDR3 is 14 amino acids long. J gave up 3 bases and V 5 bases, and 6 bases lay outside the gene matches.

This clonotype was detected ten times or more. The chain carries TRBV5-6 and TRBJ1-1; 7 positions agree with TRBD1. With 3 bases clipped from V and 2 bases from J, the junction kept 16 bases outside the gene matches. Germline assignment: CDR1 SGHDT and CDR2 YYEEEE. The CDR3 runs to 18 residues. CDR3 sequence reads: CASSSAEQGSPFNTEAFF. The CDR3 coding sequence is TGTGCCAGCAGCTCAGCCGAACAGGGGTCCCCCTTTAACACTGAAGCTTTCTTT.

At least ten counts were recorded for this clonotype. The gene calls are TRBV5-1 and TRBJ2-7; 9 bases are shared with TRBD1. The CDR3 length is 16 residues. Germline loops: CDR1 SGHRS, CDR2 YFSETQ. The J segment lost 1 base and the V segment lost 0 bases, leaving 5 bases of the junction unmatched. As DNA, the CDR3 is TGCGCCAGCAGCTTGGTGGCCGGGACAGGGTCCTACGAGCAGTACTTC. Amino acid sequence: CASSLVAGTGSYEQYF.

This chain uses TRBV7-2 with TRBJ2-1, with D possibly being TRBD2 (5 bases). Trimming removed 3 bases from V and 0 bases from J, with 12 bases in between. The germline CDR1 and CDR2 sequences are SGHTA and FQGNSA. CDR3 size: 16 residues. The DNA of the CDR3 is TGTGCCAGCAGCTTTGTGGGAGTTAACTCCTACAATGAGCAGTTCTTC. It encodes CASSFVGVNSYNEQFF.

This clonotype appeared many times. The CDR3 DNA is TGTGCCAGCAGTCCGGACTTTAGCTCCTACAATGAGCAGTTCTTC. Translating it yields CASSPDFSSYNEQFF. The rearrangement links TRBV27 to TRBJ2-1; the D gene is possibly TRBD2 (5 bases). From germline, CDR1 is MNHEY and CDR2 SMNVEV (reference sequence). The V end was cut by 5 bases, the J end by 0 bases, with 11 bases between. The CDR3 length is 15 residues.

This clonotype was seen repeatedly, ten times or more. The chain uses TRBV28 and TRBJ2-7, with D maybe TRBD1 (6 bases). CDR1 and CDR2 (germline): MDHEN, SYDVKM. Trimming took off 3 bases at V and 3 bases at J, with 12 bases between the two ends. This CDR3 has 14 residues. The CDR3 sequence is CASSFLGQHYEQYF. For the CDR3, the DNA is TGTGCCAGCAGTTTCTTAGGACAGCACTACGAGCAGTACTTC. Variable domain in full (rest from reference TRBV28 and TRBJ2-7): DVKVTQSSRYLVKRTGEKVFLECVQDMDHENMFWYRQDPGLGLRLIYFSYDVKMKEKGDIPEGYSVSREKKERFSLILESASTNQTSMYLCASSFLGQHYEQYFGPGTRLTVT.

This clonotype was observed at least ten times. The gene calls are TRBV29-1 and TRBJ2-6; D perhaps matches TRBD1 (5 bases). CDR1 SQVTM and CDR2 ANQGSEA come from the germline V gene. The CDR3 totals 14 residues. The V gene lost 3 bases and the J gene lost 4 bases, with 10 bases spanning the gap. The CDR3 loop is CSVEGQGGANVLTF. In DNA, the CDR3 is TGCAGCGTTGAGGGGCAGGGCGGGGCCAACGTCCTGACTTTC.

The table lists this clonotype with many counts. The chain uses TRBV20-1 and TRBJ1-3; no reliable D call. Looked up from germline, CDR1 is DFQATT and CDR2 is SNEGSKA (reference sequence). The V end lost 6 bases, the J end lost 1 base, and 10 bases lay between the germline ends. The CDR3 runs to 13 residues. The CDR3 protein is CSAERGSGNTIYF. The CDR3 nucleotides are TGCAGTGCGGAGCGAGGGTCTGGAAACACCATATATTTT.

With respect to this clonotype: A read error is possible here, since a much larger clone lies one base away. The CDR3 coding sequence is TGTGCCAGCAACCACAGGGGAGGTGTGGCCAACGTCCTGACTTTC. This translates into CASNHRGGVANVLTF. The rearrangement links TRBV12-3 or TRBV12-4 to TRBJ2-6, with a weak D call TRBD1 (7 bases). V shed 7 bases and J shed 6 bases, with 16 bases lying between them. The CDR3 totals 15 residues.